This passage covers 9 T cell receptor beta chains from one sample sequenced in a study of blood T cells in healthy people across ages (dated by TCRdb to the mid-2010s). The library was obtained by 5' RACE. A second 7 to 11 cycle PCR used a sample-barcoded 5' primer and a J-beta primer mix. The public reads were quality trimmed at Q25 with fastp and then assembled into clones with MiXCR by TCRdb, keeping productive beta chains. Entries are consolidated by CDR3 protein sequence, retaining the most common genes and DNA. In all, the sample holds roughly 1.9 million distinct CDR3 sequences, and roughly two fifths of those were seen once. Approximately 22% of the sample belongs to the ten largest clones. Sample: blood. The receptors derive from a human donor in good health.

This clonotype was seen a handful of times. The gene calls are TRBV6-2 or TRBV6-3 and TRBJ1-2, with D perhaps TRBD1 (5 bases). The CDR3 runs to 15 residues. The V and J ends lost 2 bases and 7 bases respectively, with 17 bases between them. CDR1 and CDR2 (germline): MNHEY, SVGEGT. The CDR3 DNA sequence: TGTGCCAGCAGTTACGGGAGGGGCGGCGGACGTGGCTACACCTTC. Encoded protein: CASSYGRGGGRGYTF.

This chain uses TRBV20-1 with TRBJ2-5, with D hard to call. Per germline, CDR1 DFQATT and CDR2 SNEGSKA (reference sequence). There are 15 residues in the CDR3. Trimming stripped 0 bases from V and 7 bases from J, with 18 bases between. In DNA form, the CDR3 reads TGCAGTGCTAGAGATTTGGGTTGGCGGTCAGGGACCCAGTACTTC. Translation: CSARDLGWRSGTQYF.

This rearrangement joins TRBV29-1 to TRBJ2-1, with D maybe TRBD2 (6 bases). Germline V gene data show CDR1 as SQVTM and CDR2 as ANQGSEA. Trimming pared 1 base from V and 12 bases from J, leaving 13 bases between. This CDR3 has 12 amino acids. CDR3 residues: CSVEAGRGGQFF. In DNA form, the CDR3 reads TGCAGCGTTGAAGCAGGAAGGGGAGGGCAGTTCTTC.

The V call is TRBV4-3, the J call TRBJ2-1; D unresolved. The V end was cut by 0 bases, the J end by 13 bases, with 19 bases between. The germline V gene has CDR1 LGHNA and CDR2 YSLEER. This CDR3 spans 15 amino acids. As DNA, the CDR3 is TGCGCCAGCAGCCAAGAGATGAGCAGGCTAGAGACCCAGTTCTTC. Its translation: CASSQEMSRLETQFF.

The chain uses TRBV28 and TRBJ2-4; 8 positions agree with TRBD1. The CDR3 spans 14 residues. Germline CDR1 is MDHEN and CDR2 is SYDVKM. J was trimmed by 4 bases and V by 8 bases; bases with no gene match: 7. The CDR3 sequence: CASGAGDRKNIQYF. The CDR3, as DNA: TGTGCCAGCGGAGCCGGGGACAGGAAAAACATTCAGTACTTC.

The chain is built from TRBV29-1 and TRBJ2-5, with 7 bases matching TRBD2. The V gene's germline CDR1 is SQVTM and CDR2 ANQGSEA. This CDR3 contains 14 residues. The V gene end was trimmed by 3 bases and the J gene end by 1 base; junction bases not matched to a gene: 5. As DNA, the CDR3 is TGCAGCGTTGAGCAGGGAGGGGCCCAAGAGACCCAGTACTTC. It yields the protein CSVEQGGAQETQYF.

This clonotype was counted a few times. This chain connects TRBV20-1 to TRBJ1-6, with 8 bases that match TRBD1. V lost 6 bases and J lost 9; bases outside the gene matches: 7. CDR3 length equals 13 residues. Germline V CDR1 and CDR2: DFQATT, SNEGSKA (reference sequence). The CDR3 DNA reads as TGCAGTGCGCCGGACAGGGCTGGTTCACCCCTCCACTTT. Protein product: CSAPDRAGSPLHF.

This chain joins TRBV12-3 or TRBV12-4 and TRBJ2-3, with D maybe TRBD1 (7 bases). This CDR3 is 15 amino acids long. V was trimmed by 2 bases and J by 5 bases, leaving 14 bases between them. The CDR3 nucleotides read TGTGCCAGCAGTTTAAACAGGGGAGGTGGAGATACGCAGTATTTT. This gives the protein CASSLNRGGGDTQYF.

The V call is TRBV5-1, the J call TRBJ2-5; TRBD2 matches at 12 bases. Germline-derived CDR1 and CDR2 are SGHRS and YFSETQ. The CDR3 runs to 17 residues. V lost 5 bases and J lost 5; bases outside the gene matches: 13. The CDR3 loop reads CASSSGASGGAGETQYF. DNA of the CDR3: TGCGCCAGCAGTTCAGGCGCTAGCGGGGGGGCCGGCGAGACCCAGTACTTC.